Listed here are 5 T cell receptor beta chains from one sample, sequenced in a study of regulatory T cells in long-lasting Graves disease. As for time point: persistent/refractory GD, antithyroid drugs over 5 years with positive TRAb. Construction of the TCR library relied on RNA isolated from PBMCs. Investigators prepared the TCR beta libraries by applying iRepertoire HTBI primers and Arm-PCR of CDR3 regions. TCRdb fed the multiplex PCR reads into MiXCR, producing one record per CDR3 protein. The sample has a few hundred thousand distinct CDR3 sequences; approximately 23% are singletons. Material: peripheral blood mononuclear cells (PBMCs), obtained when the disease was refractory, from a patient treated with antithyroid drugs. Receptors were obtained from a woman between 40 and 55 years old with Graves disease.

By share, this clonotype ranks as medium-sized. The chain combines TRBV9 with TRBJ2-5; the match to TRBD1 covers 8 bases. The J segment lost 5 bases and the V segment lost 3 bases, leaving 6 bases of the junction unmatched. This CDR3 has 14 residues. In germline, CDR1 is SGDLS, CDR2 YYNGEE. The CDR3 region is CASSAGQGAETQYF. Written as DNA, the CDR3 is TGTGCCAGCAGCGCTGGACAGGGTGCGGAGACCCAGTACTTC.

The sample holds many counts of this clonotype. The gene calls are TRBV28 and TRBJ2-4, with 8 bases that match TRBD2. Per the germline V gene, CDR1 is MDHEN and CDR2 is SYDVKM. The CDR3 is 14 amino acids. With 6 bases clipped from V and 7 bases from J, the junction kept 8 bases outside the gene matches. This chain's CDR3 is CASSPGGGLNIQYF. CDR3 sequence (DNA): TGTGCCAGCAGCCCCGGCGGGGGGCTGAACATTCAGTACTTC.

The CDR3 DNA reads TGTGCCAGTAGTCGGGGGGGCACTAATGAAAAACTGTTTTTT. It specifies CASSRGGTNEKLFF. The rearrangement joins TRBV19 to TRBJ1-4; D is possibly TRBD1 (6 bases). The CDR3 totals 14 residues. Germline V CDR1 and CDR2: LNHDA, SQIVND (reference sequence). The V end lost 5 bases, the J end lost 2 bases, and 9 bases lay between the germline ends.

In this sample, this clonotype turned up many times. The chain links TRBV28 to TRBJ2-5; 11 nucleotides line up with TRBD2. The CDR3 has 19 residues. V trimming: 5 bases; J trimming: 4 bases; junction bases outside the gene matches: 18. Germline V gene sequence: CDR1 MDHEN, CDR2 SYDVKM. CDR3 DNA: TGTGCCAGCAGTGGACATAACCTAGCGGGAGGCCGAAGGAGAGAGACCCAGTACTTC. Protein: CASSGHNLAGGRRRETQYF.

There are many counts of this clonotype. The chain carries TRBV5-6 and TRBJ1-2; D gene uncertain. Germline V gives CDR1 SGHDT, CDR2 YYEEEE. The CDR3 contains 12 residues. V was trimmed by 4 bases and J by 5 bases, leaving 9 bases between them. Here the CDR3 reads CASSAGRYGYTF. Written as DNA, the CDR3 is TGTGCCAGCAGCGCCGGAAGGTATGGCTACACCTTC.